The present entry profiles one TCR beta chain with its context. Which antigen it targets is not known. No quality values exist for individual bases; no much larger clone is one base distant. The data were obtained in a study of shared clonotypes between healthy human individuals (dated by TCRdb to 2018 to 2021). In terms of the full investigation: Three men and two women, aged 18 to 49 years, made up the cohort. Different laboratories and diverse techniques were used to prepare libraries and sequence TCR repertoires, to increase sequencing depth and limit assay-specific biases. Leukapheresis yielded between about 0.9 and 10 billion PBMCs per donor. For each donor, CD4 naive and CD4 memory were each given three plates, CD8 naive was given two plates, and CD8 memory was given one plate. To estimate repertoire size and how much clonotype sharing occurs between individuals, the study deeply sequenced the blood TCR repertoires of several healthy adults.

Using the deep immunoSEQ assay, multiplex PCR amplified TCR CDR3 regions from genomic DNA. Extracted genomic DNA from each cell subset was distributed evenly across all wells of several immunoSEQ 96-well plates, and each plate was treated as a replicate. For sorted subsets, 150 to 200 ng genomic DNA, equal to 30,000 to 35,000 T cell genomes, was loaded into each replicate PCR. Purified libraries were measured with a Qubit 3.0 fluorometer, size-checked on a Bioanalyzer 2100, and measured again with the KAPA Library Quantification kit. Every immunoSEQ 96-well plate was sequenced on a dedicated single-read 150-cycle Illumina NextSeq 550 flow cell. Per the authors' processing: Because the immunoSEQ output included only junctional sequences and no quality scores, the filtering could not be the same as the filtering used for full-length reads. Sequences were annotated with PyIR, a Python wrapper for IgBLAST v1.9, using IMGT germline references to assign V/J genes and CDR3. Any read was removed if the V/J assignment was weak (E-value above 1e-6), the CDR3 was missing, or the read contained stop codons, out-of-frame junctions, or ambiguous translated residues. V3J clonotypes were defined by identical inferred V gene, J gene, and CDR3 amino acid sequence. The percentage overlap between two repertoires was calculated by dividing the number of shared unique clonotypes by the size of the smaller repertoire. Richness of each repertoire was evaluated using RTK rarefaction, the Chao1 estimator, and Recon v2.1 estimates of unobserved clonotypes. OLGA was used to compute generation probabilities for all TCRbeta clonotypes that the gDNA method yielded from a few donors. Entries here come from immuneACCESS through TCRdb and include only in-frame sequences with V and J called. Some clones fail to appear in such tables; in the studies checked, an unresolved V gene covers under half of the shortfall, and the cause of the remainder is unknown. D and trimming were read from the DNA, whereas the V and J calls and clone size are those reported in that table. For this sample there are some 2,400,000 clones; 95% appear just once. More than 0.1% of the sample rests with the top ten.

Points the paper makes about the study in general: Sampling was limited to blood, and TCR repertoires in tissue likely differ from TCR repertoires in blood. Because the study included only a small number of donors, the genetic and exposure-history diversity represented was limited. Rarefaction of sorted-subset datasets indicated incomplete sequencing despite the large sequencing depth. About 5% of naive CD4, roughly 3.6% of naive CD8, around 2.3% of memory CD4, and approximately 0.4% of memory CD8 clonotypes were shared across a few donors. Based on pairwise subsampling, the degree of clonotype sharing among donors was expected to be affected by sequencing depth. Compared with non-shared clonotypes, clonotypes shared by all four sorted-subset donors had higher generation probabilities. Naive subsets generally had larger estimated clonotype richness than memory subsets did.

CDR1 LGHNT and CDR2 FRNRAP were looked up in the germline V gene. The CDR3 measures 11 amino acids from cysteine to phenylalanine. The DNA shown is the 33-base CDR3, in frame from base 1. Germline trimming: 8 bases from V, 4 bases from J; junction bases outside gene matches: 0. Donors were healthy HIV-negative adults with no recently reported acute infections or vaccinations. All donors were Caucasian adults living in Nashville, Tennessee, USA. CD4+ T cells were enriched by magnetic negative selection, after which naive cells were positively selected on CD45RA and the negative fraction was taken as the memory subset. After blood collection by leukapheresis, PBMCs were isolated using Ficoll-Histopaque density gradient centrifugation and then cryopreserved in the vapor phase of liquid nitrogen. Purity and quantity of every magnetically sorted T cell population were checked by analytical flow cytometry. Genomic DNA was isolated from every sorted fraction and measured by UV absorbance on a Nanodrop 2000c.

The chain links TRBV12-5 with TRBJ2-3; 7 of the junction bases match TRBD2. The TCR comes from a man aged 18 to 29 in good health. Input material: naive CD4+ T cells sorted from blood. The sample's cell subset or site label, in plain terms: CD45RA+ positively selected. In nucleotides, the sequence is TGTGCTAGTCGGGGGGCAGATACGCAGTATTTT. Its protein is CASRGADTQYF.